Listed below are T cell receptor beta chains from one sample, sequenced in a study of cytomegalovirus exposure and HLA in healthy donors. Sequencing used immunoSEQ multiplex PCR; TCRdb keeps in-frame clones, though not all of them. In the table there are under 150,000 clones, 65% to 85% of which are singletons. Sequencing was carried out using PBMCs. All receptors derive from a woman between 40 and 55 years old in good health and CMV-seropositive. Each CDR3 is given with its conserved first and last residue. The order of the fields is J gene, V gene, D gene, clone size, CDR3 DNA, CDR3 protein. The D gene is left open where the match is weak. A clone size is listed for some rows: how often the clone was seen (once, few, many), or a class if it is expanded.

>TRBJ1-5|TRBV10-3|.|.
TGTGCCATCAGTGGGGGGGACGGTCAGCCCCAGCATTTT
CAISGGDGQPQHF
>TRBJ2-7|TRBV5-4|TRBD2|.
TGTGCCAGCAGCTTGGACGCTAGCGGTCAAGAGCAGTACTTC
CASSLDASGQEQYF
>TRBJ1-5|TRBV6-1|TRBD1|.
TGTGCCAGCAGTGCGACAGGGACTAGCAATCAGCCCCAGCATTTT
CASSATGTSNQPQHF
>TRBJ1-2|TRBV28|TRBD1|.
TGTGCCAGCAGTTCCAAGGGGACAGCGATTCCTTATGGCTACACCTTC
CASSSKGTAIPYGYTF
>TRBJ2-3|TRBV9|TRBD2|.
TGTGCCAGCAGCGCAAGCGGGGGGGCCACAGATACGCAGTATTTT
CASSASGGATDTQYF
>TRBJ1-5|TRBV5-6|TRBD1|few
TGTGCCAGCAGTTCTAGACAGGGTAGGAATCAGCCCCAGCATTTT
CASSSRQGRNQPQHF
>TRBJ1-3|TRBV28|.|.
TGTGCCAGCAGGGGCGGCAGGGATCCTTACTCTGGAAACACCATATATTTT
CASRGGRDPYSGNTIYF
>TRBJ1-6|TRBV7-8|.|.
TGTGCCAGCAGCAGAGCCCATAATTCCCCCCTCCACTTT
CASSRAHNSPLHF
>TRBJ1-1|TRBV7-9|.|few
TGTGCCAGCAGCTACATCCCGATTGGGGGAGGGGACACTGAAGCTTTCTTT
CASSYIPIGGGDTEAFF
>TRBJ1-2|TRBV5-4|.|once
TGTGCCAGCAGCTTGGATTGGGGGGGCGGAAATGGCTACACCTTC
CASSLDWGGGNGYTF
>TRBJ1-1|TRBV27|TRBD1|.
TGTGCCAGCACCCCCGGGACAGGAATTCTTAACACTGAAGCTTTCTTT
CASTPGTGILNTEAFF
>TRBJ1-6|TRBV6-1|TRBD1|.
TGTGCCAGCAGCTACCGGGACAGGGATTCACCCCTCCACTTT
CASSYRDRDSPLHF
>TRBJ2-7|TRBV6-6|TRBD1|few
TGTACGACTGGCCAGGGGGCGTACGAGCAGTACTTC
CTTGQGAYEQYF
>TRBJ1-2|TRBV5-1|.|.
TGCGCCAGCAGCTTGGTGACAGGTGATTATGGCTACACCTTC
CASSLVTGDYGYTF
>TRBJ2-3|TRBV13|.|.
TGTGCCAGCGGACAGAGGGGGGGGAGGACAGATACGCAGTATTTT
CASGQRGGRTDTQYF
>TRBJ2-4|TRBV2|.|.
TGTGCCAGCAGTGAAGCGCATCGTTGGGCCGTGGGGAGAAACATTCAGTACTTC
CASSEAHRWAVGRNIQYF
>TRBJ2-1|TRBV19|TRBD2|once
TGTGCCAGTAGTATAGATGAAGGGACTAGGGGCTACAATGAGCAGTTCTTC
CASSIDEGTRGYNEQFF
>TRBJ2-5|TRBV5-4|TRBD2|.
TGTGCCAGCAGTCCCGGGGGGACCGGACATTGGGAGACCCAGTACTTC
CASSPGGTGHWETQYF
>TRBJ2-7|TRBV9|TRBD1|.
TGTGCCAGCAGCCCGGACCCACAGGGGTTAAAGGGCGAGCAGTACTTC
CASSPDPQGLKGEQYF
>TRBJ2-2|TRBV5-4|TRBD1|.
TGTGCCAGCAGTCAGGGGGCGGCGACGAACACCGGGGAGCTGTTTTTT
CASSQGAATNTGELFF
>TRBJ1-5|TRBV5-8|TRBD1|once
TGTGCCAGCAGTTTACAGGGGTTAGGGAATCAGCCCCAGCATTTT
CASSLQGLGNQPQHF
>TRBJ2-5|TRBV28|.|.
TGTGCCAGCGGAGGGGCCCCTCTTCTAGAGACCCAGTACTTC
CASGGAPLLETQYF
>TRBJ2-2|TRBV7-3|.|.
TGTGCCAGCAGCTTAGGCAGCGGGGAGCTGTTTTTT
CASSLGSGELFF
>TRBJ1-1|TRBV9|TRBD1|.
TGTGCCAGCAGCGTAGTTGGAGGGGGCCGCACTGAAGCTTTCTTT
CASSVVGGGRTEAFF
>TRBJ2-7|TRBV28|.|.
TGTGCCAGCAGTCCCCTGGGAGGCTACGAGCAGTACTTC
CASSPLGGYEQYF
>TRBJ2-5|TRBV7-6|TRBD2|.
TGTGCCAGCAGCTTAGCGAGCGGGGGGGCCGGGGAGACCCAGTACTTC
CASSLASGGAGETQYF
>TRBJ1-2|TRBV5-6|TRBD1|.
TGTGCCAGCAGTACGGGACAGGGTCCCTATGGCTACACCTTC
CASSTGQGPYGYTF
>TRBJ2-7|TRBV2|.|.
TGTGCCAGCGCCTTTCAGGGTAGAGACGAGCAGTACTTC
CASAFQGRDEQYF
>TRBJ2-7|TRBV10-1|TRBD2|.
TGCGCCAGCAGTGAGGGCGGGACTAGCGGGGGGTACAGCTCCTACGAGCAGTACTTC
CASSEGGTSGGYSSYEQYF
>TRBJ2-2|TRBV5-4|TRBD1|.
TGTGCCAGCAGCTTAGATATTGTGGCAGGGGGTACGACCGGGGAGCTGTTTTTT
CASSLDIVAGGTTGELFF
>TRBJ2-2|TRBV5-1|.|.
TGCGCCAGCAGCTTGACCCGGGTCACCGGGGAGCTGTTTTTT
CASSLTRVTGELFF
>TRBJ1-1|TRBV7-8|TRBD1|.
TGTGCCAGCAGCTCGACAGGGCTTATGAACACTGAAGCTTTCTTT
CASSSTGLMNTEAFF
>TRBJ2-7|TRBV7-2|.|few
TGTGCCAGCAGCTTAGTTTGGGGCAGGGACTCCTACGAGCAGTACTTC
CASSLVWGRDSYEQYF
>TRBJ1-1|TRBV29-1|.|.
TGCAGCGTGGCAGACTTCATGAACACTGAAGCTTTCTTT
CSVADFMNTEAFF
>TRBJ2-2|TRBV7-2|.|.
TGTGCCAGCAGCTTAGATGCACCGGGACTCGCGAACACCGGGGAGCTGTTTTTT
CASSLDAPGLANTGELFF
>TRBJ2-1|TRBV6-5|TRBD2|.
TGTGCCAGCAGCAACCTAGCGGGGGGGACCAATGAGCAGTTCTTC
CASSNLAGGTNEQFF
>TRBJ2-5|TRBV11-2|.|.
TGTGCCAGCAGCCACATCCGGCGGCGCCAAGAGACCCAGTACTTC
CASSHIRRRQETQYF
>TRBJ1-4|TRBV4-3|TRBD1|.
TGCGCCAGCAGCCAGTCCGGGACAGGGAGTGAAAAACTGTTTTTT
CASSQSGTGSEKLFF
>TRBJ2-2|TRBV5-1|TRBD2|few
TGCGCCAGCAGCTTGGGGGGACTAGCGGGGCACACCGGGGAGCTGTTTTTT
CASSLGGLAGHTGELFF
>TRBJ2-7|TRBV19|TRBD1|.
TGTGCCAGTAGTATAGGGGGCCGGACAGGGGGCTACGAGCAGTACTTC
CASSIGGRTGGYEQYF
>TRBJ2-7|TRBV29-1|TRBD1|once
TGCAGCGTTGATACCGGACAGGCCTACGAGCAGTACTTC
CSVDTGQAYEQYF